One and the same sample provided the 5 T cell receptor beta chains below, sequenced in a study of blood T cell repertoires in COVID-19. Produced via immunoSEQ multiplex PCR; TCRdb's table is partial and in-frame only. Of 200,000 to 250,000 clones listed, 70% to 90% are singletons. The sample was PBMCs or T cells enriched from blood (not recorded which). Receptor source: a woman between 45 and 65 years old who had recovered from COVID-19.

The rearrangement uses TRBV3-1 (or the pseudogene TRBV3-2) and TRBJ1-5, with D uncertain. The V and J ends lost 1 base and 6 bases respectively, with 7 bases between them. This CDR3 has 13 amino acids. Germline V gene sequence: CDR1 LGHDT, CDR2 YNNKEL (reference sequence). Written as DNA, the CDR3 is TGTGCCAGCAGCCAAGTTACGGGTCAGCCCCAGCATTTT. Protein sequence: CASSQVTGQPQHF.

The V gene is TRBV27, the J gene TRBJ2-7; D may be TRBD2 (5 bases). The CDR3 extends over 15 amino acids. In germline, CDR1 is MNHEY, CDR2 SMNVEV (reference sequence). Trimming stripped 6 bases from V and 2 bases from J, with 17 bases between. This CDR3 reads CASSPIPGSPYEQYF. For the CDR3, the DNA is TGTGCCAGCAGCCCTATCCCGGGATCCCCCTACGAGCAGTACTTC.

The chain combines TRBV5-1 with TRBJ1-4, with D tentatively TRBD1 (6 bases). CDR1 is SGHRS, CDR2 YFSETQ, per germline. Trimming cost V 4 bases and J 10 bases, with 20 bases left between them. The CDR3 consists of 15 residues. The DNA of the CDR3 is TGCGCCAGCAGCACAGGGACCGATGGCGGAGGAAAACTGTTTTTT. Amino acids: CASSTGTDGGGKLFF.

This sequence joins TRBV3-1 (or the pseudogene TRBV3-2) and TRBJ2-5; no clear D. Trimming removed 1 base at V and 1 base at J, with 7 bases between. The CDR3 contains 14 residues. Per germline, CDR1 LGHDT and CDR2 YNNKEL (reference sequence). CDR3 sequence (DNA): TGTGCCAGCAGCCAAGTTGGCGGCCAAGAGACCCAGTACTTC. It encodes CASSQVGGQETQYF.

The rearrangement links TRBV19 to TRBJ2-1; 10 nucleotides line up with TRBD2. Trimming at V came to 7 bases and at J to 6 bases, leaving 6 bases not matched to a gene. The germline V gene encodes CDR1 LNHDA and CDR2 SQIVND (reference sequence). CDR3 length: 14 residues. CDR3 DNA sequence: TGTGCCAGTACCAGGACTAGCGGCCGCAATGAGCAGTTCTTC. Its translation: CASTRTSGRNEQFF.